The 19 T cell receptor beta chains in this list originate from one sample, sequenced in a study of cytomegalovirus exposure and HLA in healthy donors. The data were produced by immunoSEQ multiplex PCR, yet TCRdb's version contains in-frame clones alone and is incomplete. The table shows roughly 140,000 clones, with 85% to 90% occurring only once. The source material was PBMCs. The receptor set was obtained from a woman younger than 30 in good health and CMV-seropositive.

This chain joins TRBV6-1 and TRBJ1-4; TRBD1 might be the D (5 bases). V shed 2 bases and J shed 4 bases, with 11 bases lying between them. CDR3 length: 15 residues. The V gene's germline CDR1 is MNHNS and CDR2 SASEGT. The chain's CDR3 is CASSEFRGINEKLFF. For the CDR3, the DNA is TGTGCCAGCAGTGAATTTCGGGGGATTAATGAAAAACTGTTTTTT.

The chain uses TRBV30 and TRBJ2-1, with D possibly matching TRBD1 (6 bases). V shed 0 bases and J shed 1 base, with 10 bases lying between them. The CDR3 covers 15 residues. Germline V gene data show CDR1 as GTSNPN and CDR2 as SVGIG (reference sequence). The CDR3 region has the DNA TGTGCCTGGAGTGTACGACAGGATTCCTACAATGAGCAGTTCTTC. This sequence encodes CAWSVRQDSYNEQFF. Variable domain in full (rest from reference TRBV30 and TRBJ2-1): SQTIHQWPATLVQPVGSPLSLECTVEGTSNPNLYWYRQAAGRGLQLLFYSVGIGQISSEVPQNLSASRPQDRQFILSSKKLLLSDSGFYLCAWSVRQDSYNEQFFGPGTRLTVL.

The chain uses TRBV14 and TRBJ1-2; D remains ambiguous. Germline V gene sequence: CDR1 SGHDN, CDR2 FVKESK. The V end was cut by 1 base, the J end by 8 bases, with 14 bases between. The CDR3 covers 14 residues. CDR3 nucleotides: TGTGCCAGCAGCCAAGTCCGGACGCCGGGGGGCTACACCTTC. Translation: CASSQVRTPGGYTF.

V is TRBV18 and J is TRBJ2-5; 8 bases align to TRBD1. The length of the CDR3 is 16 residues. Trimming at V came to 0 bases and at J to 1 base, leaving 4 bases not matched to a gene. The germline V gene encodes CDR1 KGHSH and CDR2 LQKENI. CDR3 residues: CASSPPDRATQETQYF. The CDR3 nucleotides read TGTGCCAGCTCACCACCGGACAGGGCTACCCAAGAGACCCAGTACTTC.

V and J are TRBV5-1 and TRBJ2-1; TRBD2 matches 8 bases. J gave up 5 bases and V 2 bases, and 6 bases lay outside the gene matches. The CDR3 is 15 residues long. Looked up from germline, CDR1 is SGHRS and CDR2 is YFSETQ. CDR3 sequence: CASSFIAGIDNEQFF. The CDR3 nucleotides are TGCGCCAGCAGCTTTATAGCGGGAATCGACAATGAGCAGTTCTTC.

As DNA, the CDR3 is TGTGCCTGGAGAGACAGCAACAATCAGCCCCAGCATTTT. Translating gives CAWRDSNNQPQHF. The chain recombines TRBV30 with TRBJ1-5, with TRBD1 as a possible D gene (5 bases). From germline, CDR1 is GTSNPN and CDR2 SVGIG (reference sequence). Trimming left V 3 bases short and J 3 bases short, with 9 bases between. The length of the CDR3 is 13 residues.

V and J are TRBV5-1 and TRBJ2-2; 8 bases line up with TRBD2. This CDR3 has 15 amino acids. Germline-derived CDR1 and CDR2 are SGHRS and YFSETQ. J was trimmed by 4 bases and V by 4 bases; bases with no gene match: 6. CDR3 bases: TGCGCCAGCAGCCCAACTAGCGGAACCACCGGGGAGCTGTTTTTT. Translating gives CASSPTSGTTGELFF.

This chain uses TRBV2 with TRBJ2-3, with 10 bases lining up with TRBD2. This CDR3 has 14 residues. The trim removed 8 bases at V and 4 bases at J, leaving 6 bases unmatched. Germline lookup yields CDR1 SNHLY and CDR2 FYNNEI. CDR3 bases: TGTGCCAGCGGGGCCAGCGGGAGGGCAGATACGCAGTATTTT. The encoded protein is CASGASGRADTQYF.

The CDR3 DNA is TGTGCCAGCAGTTTAAGGGGGCAGTGGACTGAAGCTTTCTTT. It codes for CASSLRGQWTEAFF. The chain recombines TRBV27 with TRBJ1-1; TRBD1 aligns across 7 bases. V lost 2 bases to trimming and J lost 5 bases; unmatched junction nucleotides: 5. CDR1 MNHEY and CDR2 SMNVEV come from the germline V gene (reference sequence). CDR3 length: 14 residues.

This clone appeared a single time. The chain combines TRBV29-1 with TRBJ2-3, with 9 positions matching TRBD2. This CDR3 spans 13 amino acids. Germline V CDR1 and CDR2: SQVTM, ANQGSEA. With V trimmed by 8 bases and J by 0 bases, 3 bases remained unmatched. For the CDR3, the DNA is TGCAGCATCGCGGGAGGGAGCACAGATACGCAGTATTTT. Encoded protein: CSIAGGSTDTQYF.

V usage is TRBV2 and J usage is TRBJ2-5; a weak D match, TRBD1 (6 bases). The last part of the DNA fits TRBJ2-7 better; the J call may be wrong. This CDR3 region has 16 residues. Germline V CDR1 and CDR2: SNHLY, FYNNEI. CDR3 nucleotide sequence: TGTGCCAGCAGTGAGGGTCGGGACACGAAACTCTACGAGCAGTACTTC. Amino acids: CASSEGRDTKLYEQYF.

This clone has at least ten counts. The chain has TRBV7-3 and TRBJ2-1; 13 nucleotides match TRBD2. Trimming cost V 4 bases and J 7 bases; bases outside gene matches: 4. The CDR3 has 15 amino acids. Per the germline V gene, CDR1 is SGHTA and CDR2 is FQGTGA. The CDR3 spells CASSSLAGGGNEQFF. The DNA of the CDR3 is TGTGCCAGCAGCTCACTAGCGGGAGGGGGGAATGAGCAGTTCTTC.

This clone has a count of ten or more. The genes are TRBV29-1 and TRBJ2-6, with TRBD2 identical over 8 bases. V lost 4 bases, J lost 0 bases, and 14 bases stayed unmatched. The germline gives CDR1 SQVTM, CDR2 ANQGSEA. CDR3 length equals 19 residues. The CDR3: CSVVAASSGSSSGANVLTF. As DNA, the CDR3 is TGCAGCGTTGTTGCTGCCAGCAGCGGGAGTAGCTCTGGGGCCAACGTCCTGACTTTC.

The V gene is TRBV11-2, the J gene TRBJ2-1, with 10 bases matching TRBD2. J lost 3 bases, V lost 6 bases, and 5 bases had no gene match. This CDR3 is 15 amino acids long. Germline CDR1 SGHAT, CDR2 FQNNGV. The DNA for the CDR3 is TGTGCCAGCAGACTCGGACTAGCGGACTACAATGAGCAGTTCTTC. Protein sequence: CASRLGLADYNEQFF.

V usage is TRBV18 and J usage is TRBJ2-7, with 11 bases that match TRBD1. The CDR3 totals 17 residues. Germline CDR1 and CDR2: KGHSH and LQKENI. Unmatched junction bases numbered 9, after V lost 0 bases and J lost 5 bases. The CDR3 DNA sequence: TGTGCCAGCTCACCACCTGTGCCCGGGACAGGGGGAAACGAGCAGTACTTC. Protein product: CASSPPVPGTGGNEQYF.

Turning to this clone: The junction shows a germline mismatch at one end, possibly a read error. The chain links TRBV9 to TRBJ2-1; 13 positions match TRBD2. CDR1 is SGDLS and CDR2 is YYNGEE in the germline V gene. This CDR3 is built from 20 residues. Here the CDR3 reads CASSAPGTSGIPANYNEQFF. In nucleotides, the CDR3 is TGTGCCAGCAGCGCACCCGGGACTAGCGGGATTCCCGCCAACTACAATGAACAGTTCTTC.

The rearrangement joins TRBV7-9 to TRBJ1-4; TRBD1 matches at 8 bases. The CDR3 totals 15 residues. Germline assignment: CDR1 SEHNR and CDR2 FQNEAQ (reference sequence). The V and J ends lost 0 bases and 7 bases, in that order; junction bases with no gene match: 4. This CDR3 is CASSLATGEGEKLFF. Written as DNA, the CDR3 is TGTGCCAGCAGCTTAGCGACAGGGGAGGGTGAAAAACTGTTTTTT.

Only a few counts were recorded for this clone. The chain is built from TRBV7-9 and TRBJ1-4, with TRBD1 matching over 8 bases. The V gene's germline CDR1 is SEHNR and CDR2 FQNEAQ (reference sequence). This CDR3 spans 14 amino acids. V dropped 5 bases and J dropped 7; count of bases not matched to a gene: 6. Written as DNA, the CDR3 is TGTGCCAGCAGCCCGCAGGGGGCGAGTGAAAAACTGTTTTTT. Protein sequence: CASSPQGASEKLFF.

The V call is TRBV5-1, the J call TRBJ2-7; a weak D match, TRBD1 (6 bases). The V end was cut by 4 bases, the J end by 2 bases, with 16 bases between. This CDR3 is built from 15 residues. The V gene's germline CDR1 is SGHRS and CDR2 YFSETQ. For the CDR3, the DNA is TGCGCCAGCAGCCCGTTTAGGGGGACCACCTACGAGCAGTACTTC. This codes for CASSPFRGTTYEQYF.